Following are 21 T cell receptor beta chains from one sample sequenced in a study of cytomegalovirus exposure and HLA in healthy donors. Amplification used 60 Vbeta primers and 13 Jbeta primers. The repertoire was sequenced with immunoSEQ multiplex PCR; TCRdb's copy has only in-frame clones and lacks some. The sample lists 140,000 or so clones, approximately 65% occurring once. Sequences were obtained from PBMCs. Receptor source: a woman in her fifties or sixties in good health and CMV-seronegative.

This clone has just a few counts. This chain uses TRBV2 with TRBJ1-5, with D tentatively TRBD1 (6 bases). The CDR3 runs to 14 residues. Germline V gives CDR1 SNHLY, CDR2 FYNNEI. V lost 3 bases and J lost 4, with 10 bases in between. The CDR3 DNA reads as TGTGCCAGCAGTGAGGGGGCAGGGAATCAGCCCCAGCATTTT. Amino acids: CASSEGAGNQPQHF.

A single count supports this clone. The chain is built from TRBV7-8 and TRBJ2-5; D is unclear. The germline CDR1 and CDR2 sequences are SGHVS and FQNEAQ. The CDR3 has 12 residues. Trimming left V 5 bases short and J 1 base short, with 5 bases between. CDR3 nucleotides: TGTGCCAGCAGCCCCAGCCAAGAGACCCAGTACTTC. Amino acid sequence: CASSPSQETQYF.

The chain has TRBV12-5 and TRBJ2-3; tentative D call: TRBD1 (6 bases). With 4 bases removed from V and 3 bases from J, the gap between germline ends came to 17 bases. Looked up from germline, CDR1 is LGHNT and CDR2 is FRNRAP. CDR3 size: 16 residues. As DNA, the CDR3 is TGTGCTAGTGGTTCCTCGGCAGGGGTGAGGACAGATACGCAGTATTTT. Its translation: CASGSSAGVRTDTQYF.

The V gene is TRBV10-3, the J gene TRBJ1-1; D ambiguous. This CDR3 is built from 12 residues. Germline values: CDR1 ENHRY, CDR2 SYGVKD. V was clipped by 2 bases and J by 7 bases, with 8 bases between them. The CDR3 protein is CAISEKGGEAFF. The CDR3 DNA reads TGTGCCATCAGTGAGAAGGGAGGTGAAGCTTTCTTT.

The chain couples TRBV27 to TRBJ2-3; the match to TRBD2 covers 8 bases. Germline V lookup: CDR1 MNHEY, CDR2 SMNVEV (reference sequence). The trim removed 6 bases at V and 1 base at J, leaving 12 bases unmatched. The CDR3 is 17 residues long. Here the CDR3 DNA reads TGTGCCAGCAGCCTCTTCGGGGGGGAGGGACGCACAGATACGCAGTATTTT. Its translation is CASSLFGGEGRTDTQYF.

This chain connects TRBV5-4 to TRBJ2-3; 8 bases line up with TRBD2. J gave up 6 bases and V 3 bases, and 3 bases lay outside the gene matches. The CDR3 runs 13 residues. CDR1 is SGHNT and CDR2 is YYREEE in the germline V gene (reference sequence). In DNA, the CDR3 is TGTGCCAGCAGCTCGACTAGCGCGGATACGCAGTATTTT. Its protein product is CASSSTSADTQYF. Variable domain in full (rest from reference TRBV5-4 and TRBJ2-3): ETGVTQSPTHLIKTRGQQVTLRCSSQSGHNTVSWYQQALGQGPQFIFQYYREEENGRGNFPPRFSGLQFPNYSSELNVNALELDDSALYLCASSSTSADTQYFGPGTRLTVL.

The chain combines TRBV5-6 with TRBJ1-6, with TRBD1 identical over 9 bases. The CDR3 contains 14 residues. V was pared by 6 bases and J by 9 bases, with 7 bases of the junction left unmatched. Looked up from germline, CDR1 is SGHDT and CDR2 is YYEEEE. The CDR3 region is CASTRTGEVSPLHF. The CDR3 region has the DNA TGTGCCAGCACCCGGACAGGGGAAGTTTCACCCCTCCACTTT.

J is TRBJ2-5 and V is TRBV13, with 16 positions matching TRBD2. J lost 5 bases, V lost 4 bases, and 7 bases had no gene match. This CDR3 has 17 residues. Germline CDR1 and CDR2: PRHDT and FYEKMQ (reference sequence). The CDR3, as DNA: TGTGCCAGCAGCTCCGGGACTAGCGGGGGGGCTGAGGAGACCCAGTACTTC. Translating gives CASSSGTSGGAEETQYF.

The rearrangement uses TRBV28 and TRBJ1-2, with TRBD1 matching over 12 bases. V was clipped by 3 bases and J by 4 bases; unmatched bases: 15. The CDR3 covers 19 residues. Germline values: CDR1 MDHEN, CDR2 SYDVKM. CDR3 residues: CASSLPTLGQGARSYGYTF. CDR3 in DNA: TGTGCCAGCAGTTTGCCGACCTTGGGACAGGGGGCCAGGAGCTATGGCTACACCTTC.

J is TRBJ2-1 and V is TRBV5-1; TRBD2 agrees at 11 bases. Germline CDR1 is SGHRS and CDR2 is YFSETQ. The CDR3 has 17 amino acids. Trimming at V came to 4 bases and at J to 7 bases, leaving 13 bases not matched to a gene. The DNA of the CDR3 is TGCGCCAGCAGCCCTATACCTCTAGCGGGAGGAGGTAATGAGCAGTTCTTC. Translation gives CASSPIPLAGGGNEQFF.

Only a few counts were recorded for this clone. This chain connects TRBV5-1 to TRBJ2-2; the D gene is possibly TRBD2 (6 bases). The CDR3 is 15 amino acids. CDR1 and CDR2 from the germline V gene are SGHRS and YFSETQ. The V gene lost 7 bases and the J gene lost 3 bases, with 16 bases spanning the gap. The CDR3 region has the DNA TGCGCCAGCCGGCCTGGGACGGGGGACACCGGGGAGCTGTTTTTT. It is translated as CASRPGTGDTGELFF.

This rearrangement joins TRBV5-6 to TRBJ2-5; D unclear. Trimming left V 6 bases short and J 4 bases short, with 19 bases between. The CDR3 totals 15 residues. Germline loops: CDR1 SGHDT, CDR2 YYEEEE. The CDR3 loop reads CASTPPNRMRETQYF. CDR3 nucleotides: TGTGCCAGCACCCCTCCCAACCGAATGCGAGAGACCCAGTACTTC.

The rearrangement joins TRBV4-3 to TRBJ2-1; 8 nucleotides line up with TRBD2. The trim removed 4 bases at V and 8 bases at J, leaving 28 bases unmatched. Germline values: CDR1 LGHNA, CDR2 YSLEER. The CDR3 is 21 residues long. CDR3 in DNA: TGCGCCAGCAGCCCCCGGATGAGCGGGAGTACTTTCGGGAGGGGGGAGGATGAGCAGTTCTTC. This sequence encodes CASSPRMSGSTFGRGEDEQFF.

In this sample, this clone turned up a few times. The chain links TRBV7-9 to TRBJ2-3, with 7 bases identical to TRBD2. The CDR3 covers 13 residues. The V segment lost 7 bases and the J segment 5 bases; nucleotides outside the gene matches: 6. Germline CDR1 is SEHNR and CDR2 is FQNEAQ (reference sequence). CDR3: CASTLRGEDTQYF. The CDR3 DNA sequence: TGTGCCAGCACCCTTCGGGGGGAAGATACGCAGTATTTT.

This clone was detected only a few times. The chain employs TRBV5-1 and TRBJ2-1, with 14 bases identical to TRBD2. Per germline, CDR1 SGHRS and CDR2 YFSETQ. The CDR3 is 17 residues long. J gave up 7 bases and V 0 bases, and 6 bases lay outside the gene matches. The CDR3 spells CASSLGGTSGSGNEQFF. CDR3 coding DNA: TGCGCCAGCAGCTTGGGCGGGACTAGCGGGAGTGGGAATGAGCAGTTCTTC.

The V gene is TRBV9, the J gene TRBJ2-7; the D gene is possibly TRBD2 (5 bases). The CDR3 is made up of 13 amino acids. Trimming stripped 5 bases from V and 2 bases from J, with 11 bases between. In germline, CDR1 is SGDLS, CDR2 YYNGEE. The CDR3 region is CASSAGGPYEQYF. The CDR3 nucleotides are TGTGCCAGCAGTGCCGGAGGTCCCTACGAGCAGTACTTC. Together with reference TRBV9 and TRBJ2-7, the CDR3 gives the full variable domain: DSGVTQTPKHLITATGQRVTLRCSPRSGDLSVYWYQQSLDQGLQFLIQYYNGEERAKGNILERFSAQQFPDLHSELNLSSLELGDSALYFCASSAGGPYEQYFGPGTRLTVT.

The V gene is TRBV6-1, the J gene TRBJ1-2; TRBD1 aligns across 9 bases. This CDR3 is built from 12 residues. Trimming cost V 6 bases and J 10 bases; bases outside gene matches: 6. The V gene's germline CDR1 is MNHNS and CDR2 SASEGT. The CDR3 reads CASSTTGGAYTF. In DNA form, the CDR3 reads TGTGCCAGCAGCACCACAGGGGGCGCCTACACCTTC.

This clone has just a few counts. The chain has TRBV4-1 and TRBJ1-2; D remains ambiguous. This CDR3 has 18 amino acids. Between the trimmed V and J ends, which lost 1 base and 3 bases, there was a span of 21 bases. The germline V gene has CDR1 MGHRA and CDR2 YSYEKL. CDR3 coding DNA: TGCGCCAGCAGCCAAGGCGACACGTTCTTCTCTCAGGACTATGGCTACACCTTC. Its protein product is CASSQGDTFFSQDYGYTF.

V gene TRBV27 combines with J gene TRBJ1-5; TRBD1 is a possible D gene (6 bases). Trimming shortened V by 2 bases and J by 4 bases, and 9 bases separated the two germline ends. The germline V gene has CDR1 MNHEY and CDR2 SMNVEV (reference sequence). This CDR3 is built from 14 residues. The CDR3 DNA sequence: TGTGCCAGCAGTTTAGACAGGAGAAATCAGCCCCAGCATTTT. It is translated as CASSLDRRNQPQHF.

V gene TRBV28 combines with J gene TRBJ1-4; TRBD1 might be the D (5 bases). Germline V gene sequence: CDR1 MDHEN, CDR2 SYDVKM. The V and J ends lost 2 bases and 4 bases respectively, with 14 bases between them. The CDR3 loop spans 16 amino acids. CDR3 in DNA: TGTGCCAGCAGTTTAGAAGCCCAGGGTTTTAATGAAAAACTGTTTTTT. This encodes CASSLEAQGFNEKLFF.

This clone was seen only a few times. V usage is TRBV6-4 and J usage is TRBJ2-3; D is unclear. The CDR3 is 13 amino acids. Germline V lookup: CDR1 MRHNA, CDR2 SNTAGT. The germline V and J ends were trimmed by 8 bases and 1 base, with 10 bases remaining between them. The CDR3 DNA reads as TGTGCCAGCTCCCTAGAGGGCACAGATACGCAGTATTTT. Protein product: CASSLEGTDTQYF.